This TCR beta chain was identified during a study of shared T cell receptors in the human thymus. Assay: immunoSEQ multiplex PCR; the TCRdb copy retains only in-frame clones and omits some. This sample has hundreds of thousands of clones, with roughly 90% found just once. The CDR3 consists of 14 residues. Germline V gene sequence: CDR1 SQVTM, CDR2 ANQGSEA. Trimming removed 6 bases from V and 4 bases from J, with 18 bases in between. These data were also filed under a second study, of human thymus T cells. That paper notes: Resections obtained during corrective heart surgery supplied the thymus tissue. Thymic as well as blood repertoires seemed to favor certain V and J genes unevenly. Unrelated individuals reportedly shared highly overlapping thymic TCR repertoires.

The specimen was thymocytes. This rearrangement joins TRBV29-1 to TRBJ2-5, with D possibly matching TRBD2 (5 bases). This clonotype was sampled from a boy less than two years old with a congenital heart defect. The DNA of the CDR3 is TGCAGCGTAAGAAATAGCGTAGTCTTAGAGACCCAGTACTTC. Translated, it gives CSVRNSVVLETQYF. The variable domain in full, with the rest retrieved from reference TRBV29-1 and TRBJ2-5, is SAVISQKPSRDICQRGTSLTIQCQVDSQVTMMFWYRQQPGQSLTLIATANQGSEATYESGFVIDKFPISRPNLTFSTLTVSNMSPEDSSIYLCSVRNSVVLETQYFGPGTRLLVL.